This TCR beta chain was captured by sequencing in a study of identical twins. Each CDR3 protein gets one entry after TCRdb re-called the 5' RACE reads with MiXCR. This table holds 1.5 million or so distinct CDR3 sequences, roughly 35% found once. There are many counts of this clonotype. The antigen is undetermined. CDR3 size: 12 residues. In germline, CDR1 is ENHRY, CDR2 SYGVKD. Trimming took 0 bases from V and 4 from J, leaving 2 bases between them. Overall study findings and caveats: Fewer insertions were carried by abundant cord blood beta clonotypes, but none was seen in memory repertoires. Analyses of zero insertions could be partly confounded by invariant MAIT and iNKT cells.

The chain couples TRBV10-3 to TRBJ2-3; D remains ambiguous. The sequencing sample was made of cord blood. The source is a newborn girl in good health. The CDR3 spells CAISESPDTQYF. The CDR3 nucleotides are TGTGCCATCAGTGAGTCACCAGATACGCAGTATTTT.